This entry lists 14 T cell receptor beta chains sequenced from one sample in a study of blood T cell repertoires in COVID-19 (TCRdb year 2020). Receptor amplification or capture employed the immunoSEQ multiplex PCR assay. TCRdb mirrors the immuneACCESS table, restricted to in-frame sequences. Some clones are absent from its copies; in checked studies, under half trace to an unresolved V gene, and the reason for the others is unknown. The sample profile shows roughly 170,000 clones; approximately 82% of them were found once. The ten top clones hold 3.6% of the sample. The sample taken for sequencing was PBMCs or T cells enriched from blood (not recorded which). The source is a woman aged 45-65 years in a cohort exposed to, infected with or recovered from COVID-19 (not recorded which).

The chain is built from TRBV9 and TRBJ2-7; D not resolved. Deletions cut 3 bases from V and 0 bases from J, with 7 bases between. Germline CDR1 is SGDLS and CDR2 is YYNGEE. The CDR3 is 13 amino acids. CDR3 sequence reads: CASSAKSSYEQYF. The DNA for the CDR3 is TGTGCCAGCAGCGCCAAGAGCTCCTACGAGCAGTACTTC.

The chain carries TRBV5-1 and TRBJ2-5; TRBD1 agrees at 10 bases. CDR3 length: 17 residues. After removal of 3 bases from V and 2 bases from J, the junction contained 10 bases not matched to a gene. Germline-derived CDR1 and CDR2 are SGHRS and YFSETQ. CDR3 loop: CASSSRATGGSQETQYF. The CDR3 nucleotides are TGCGCCAGCAGCTCAAGAGCGACAGGGGGCTCTCAAGAGACCCAGTACTTC.

The chain couples TRBV7-2 to TRBJ1-5; 8 nucleotides agree with TRBD1. The germline gives CDR1 SGHTA, CDR2 FQGNSA. The CDR3 is 17 amino acids. Germline trimming cut 6 bases from V and 0 bases from J; bases unmatched to any gene: 10. The CDR3 sequence: CASSSTGGFFSNQPQHF. In DNA form, the CDR3 reads TGTGCCAGCAGTTCCACAGGGGGTTTTTTTAGCAATCAGCCCCAGCATTTT.

The chain links TRBV5-6 to TRBJ1-3, with D hard to call. The germline V gene encodes CDR1 SGHDT and CDR2 YYEEEE. Trimming removed 0 bases from V and 4 bases from J, with 5 bases in between. The CDR3 contains 13 residues. In nucleotides, the CDR3 is TGTGCCAGCAGCTTGGGGCGGGGAAACACCATATATTTT. This gives the protein CASSLGRGNTIYF.

The chain employs TRBV5-1 and TRBJ1-1; D unresolved. V lost 4 bases and J 0 bases, leaving 10 bases between the germline ends. Germline CDR1 is SGHRS and CDR2 is YFSETQ. The CDR3 has 14 residues. CDR3 loop: CASSTAPMNTEAFF. The CDR3 nucleotides are TGCGCCAGCAGCACAGCTCCGATGAACACTGAAGCTTTCTTT.

The chain links TRBV19 to TRBJ2-5; 11 positions match TRBD2. The germline CDR1 and CDR2 sequences are LNHDA and SQIVND (reference sequence). Trimming at V came to 6 bases and at J to 5 bases, leaving 2 bases not matched to a gene. This CDR3 spans 13 amino acids. The CDR3 here is CASRTSGTETQYF. CDR3 nucleotide sequence: TGTGCCAGTAGGACTAGCGGGACTGAGACCCAGTACTTC.

This clone has only one observation. The chain carries TRBV19 and TRBJ1-1, with D hard to call. The CDR3 runs to 13 residues. Germline CDR1 and CDR2: LNHDA and SQIVND (reference sequence). V lost 3 bases, J lost 4 bases, and 9 bases lay in between. DNA of the CDR3: TGTGCCAGTAGTATTGTCTACGGCACTGAAGCTTTCTTT. It codes for CASSIVYGTEAFF.

V is TRBV7-2 and J is TRBJ1-6, with 9 bases aligning to TRBD1. This CDR3 comprises 15 residues. Germline CDR1 SGHTA, CDR2 FQGNSA. Unmatched junction bases numbered 7, after V lost 6 bases and J lost 7 bases. The DNA of the CDR3 is TGTGCCAGCAGTCACTGGACAGGGGACAATTCACCCCTCCACTTT. Its translation: CASSHWTGDNSPLHF.

This chain's CDR3 is CASRWTGVDEQYF. The CDR3 DNA reads as TGTGCCAGCAGATGGACAGGGGTGGACGAGCAGTACTTC. This chain connects TRBV5-8 to TRBJ2-7; TRBD1 aligns across 9 bases. CDR1 is SGHTS and CDR2 is YDEGEE in the germline V gene. The CDR3 is 13 amino acids. Trimming cost V 5 bases and J 5 bases; bases outside gene matches: 5.

This chain connects TRBV5-1 to TRBJ2-3; TRBD1 aligns across 8 bases. The CDR3 has 14 amino acids. Germline V gene sequence: CDR1 SGHRS, CDR2 YFSETQ. The ends lost 4 bases at V and 2 bases at J; junction bases unmatched: 3. CDR3 amino acids: CASSTDRATDTQYF. CDR3 nucleotide sequence: TGCGCCAGCAGCACGGACAGGGCCACAGATACGCAGTATTTT.

The chain is built from TRBV24-1 and TRBJ2-5; D is possibly TRBD1 (7 bases). Germline CDR1 is KGHDR and CDR2 is SFDVKD. The CDR3 covers 16 residues. V was clipped by 2 bases and J by 0 bases, with 12 bases between them. The chain's CDR3 is CATSDSRGRYQETQYF. CDR3 in DNA: TGTGCCACCAGTGATTCCAGGGGGAGGTACCAAGAGACCCAGTACTTC.

V usage is TRBV29-1 and J usage is TRBJ2-1; TRBD1 matches 8 bases. The CDR3 contains 14 residues. Germline V gene lookup returns CDR1 SQVTM and CDR2 ANQGSEA. Trimming at V came to 3 bases and at J to 8 bases, leaving 9 bases not matched to a gene. In DNA form, the CDR3 reads TGCAGCGTTGATCAGACAGGGGCTGGGGATGAGCAGTTCTTC. It translates to CSVDQTGAGDEQFF.

The V call is TRBV5-1, the J call TRBJ1-2; D gene ambiguous. Trimming removed 3 bases from V and 0 bases from J, with 12 bases in between. The CDR3 consists of 15 residues. Germline CDR1 SGHRS, CDR2 YFSETQ. The CDR3 sequence: CASSSNPVANYGYTF. The CDR3 DNA reads TGCGCCAGCAGCTCAAACCCGGTAGCTAACTATGGCTACACCTTC.

The chain employs TRBV7-3 and TRBJ1-1; no clear D. Germline lookup yields CDR1 SGHTA and CDR2 FQGTGA. V was clipped by 3 bases and J by 0 bases, with 8 bases between them. This CDR3 comprises 14 residues. DNA of the CDR3: TGTGCCAGCAGCTTGAGGCAGATGAACACTGAAGCTTTCTTT. Translated, it gives CASSLRQMNTEAFF.